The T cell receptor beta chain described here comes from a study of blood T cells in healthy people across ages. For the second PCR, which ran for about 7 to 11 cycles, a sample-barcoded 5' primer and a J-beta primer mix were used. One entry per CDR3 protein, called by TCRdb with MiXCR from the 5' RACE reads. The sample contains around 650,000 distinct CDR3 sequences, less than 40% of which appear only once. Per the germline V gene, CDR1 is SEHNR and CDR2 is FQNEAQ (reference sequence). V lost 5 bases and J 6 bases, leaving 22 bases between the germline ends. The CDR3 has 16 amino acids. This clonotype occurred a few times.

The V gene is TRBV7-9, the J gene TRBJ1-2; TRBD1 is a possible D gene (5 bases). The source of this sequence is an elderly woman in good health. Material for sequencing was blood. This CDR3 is CASSHGAGKGGHGYTF. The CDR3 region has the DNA TGTGCCAGCAGCCACGGGGCTGGGAAGGGCGGCCATGGCTACACCTTC.